The clone carrying this T cell receptor (beta chain) has only one observation. Deep was the level at which the assay was run. Using immunoSEQ multiplex PCR, the repertoire was profiled, and TCRdb retains in-frame clones only, with some absent. The sample includes some 2,000,000 clones, 95% of them seen just once. The data were taken from a study of shared clonotypes between healthy human individuals. There were no recent acute infections or vaccinations among the donors, who were healthy HIV-negative adults. The sequence was obtained from a man younger than 35 in good health. Specimen: naive CD4+ T cells sorted from blood. Subset here: CD45RA+ positively selected.

The DNA of the CDR3 is TGTGCCAGCAGTGATCGGGGGACTCACACCGGGGAGCTGTTTTTT. Translation: CASSDRGTHTGELFF. V and J are TRBV2 and TRBJ2-2; TRBD2 is a possible D gene (6 bases). Germline V gene lookup returns CDR1 SNHLY and CDR2 FYNNEI. The CDR3 loop spans 15 amino acids. Trimming removed 3 bases at V and 3 bases at J, with 11 bases between.